One sample yielded the 29 T cell receptor beta chains listed below, sequenced in a study of cytomegalovirus exposure and HLA in healthy donors. PCR employed 60 Vbeta and 13 Jbeta primers. TCRdb's copy holds only in-frame clones and misses some; the assay was immunoSEQ multiplex PCR. The data hold approximately 170,000 clones, with approximately 59% observed a single time. Specimen: PBMCs. Source of these receptors: a man aged 35-49 years in good health and CMV-seronegative.

The chain couples TRBV7-6 to TRBJ2-5; D unresolved. Trimming shortened V by 7 bases and J by 1 base, and 13 bases separated the two germline ends. This CDR3 is built from 14 residues. Germline-derived CDR1 and CDR2 are SGHVS and FNYEAQ. This CDR3 is CASNRLAAQETQYF. CDR3 nucleotides: TGTGCCAGCAACCGGTTGGCGGCCCAAGAGACCCAGTACTTC.

In regard to this clone: Additional DNA sequences in this sample encode the identical CDR3. This sequence joins TRBV6-5 and TRBJ1-2; D possibly corresponds to TRBD1 (5 bases). The CDR3 is 15 amino acids. From germline, CDR1 is MNHEY and CDR2 SVGAGI. Trimming shortened V by 8 bases and J by 4 bases, and 20 bases separated the two germline ends. The DNA for the CDR3 is TGTGCCAGCGGCTCCGGGACGGGGGGTACCTATGGCTACACCTTC. It encodes CASGSGTGGTYGYTF.

The DNA of the CDR3 is TGTGCCAGCAGCAGACTAGCCCTCTACGAGCAGTACTTC. This encodes CASSRLALYEQYF. The rearrangement uses TRBV7-2 and TRBJ2-7; 7 positions agree with TRBD2. This CDR3 comprises 13 residues. Germline CDR1 reads SGHTA; CDR2 reads FQGNSA. The V gene end was trimmed by 5 bases and the J gene end by 3 bases; junction bases not matched to a gene: 4.

The chain recombines TRBV27 with TRBJ1-1; D may be TRBD1 (6 bases). Germline V gene lookup returns CDR1 MNHEY and CDR2 SMNVEV (reference sequence). This CDR3 contains 14 residues. V lost 5 bases and J 0 bases, leaving 10 bases between the germline ends. For the CDR3, the DNA is TGTGCCAGCAGTCTGACAGGATTGAACACTGAAGCTTTCTTT. Its translation: CASSLTGLNTEAFF.

There are a few counts of this clone. The genes are TRBV9 and TRBJ1-4, with 7 bases lining up with TRBD1. V was pared by 4 bases and J by 7 bases, with 10 bases of the junction left unmatched. Germline CDR1 reads SGDLS; CDR2 reads YYNGEE. This CDR3 spans 15 amino acids. DNA for the CDR3: TGTGCCAGCAGCCCACGGACAGGAGAAGGTGAAAAACTGTTTTTT. It encodes CASSPRTGEGEKLFF.

The chain employs TRBV7-6 and TRBJ2-1; 13 nucleotides align to TRBD2. Looked up from germline, CDR1 is SGHVS and CDR2 is FNYEAQ. The CDR3 runs 13 residues. The ends lost 8 bases at V and 9 bases at J; junction bases unmatched: 4. DNA for the CDR3: TGTGCCAGCGGGACTAGCGGGATGGGTGAGCAGTTCTTC. It yields the protein CASGTSGMGEQFF.

The rearrangement links TRBV14 to TRBJ1-2; D remains ambiguous. CDR1 SGHDN and CDR2 FVKESK come from the germline V gene. CDR3 size: 15 residues. V lost 4 bases, J lost 0 bases, and 12 bases lay in between. The CDR3 DNA reads as TGTGCCAGCAGCCCATTCCTAAATCCTAACTATGGCTACACCTTC. Translated: CASSPFLNPNYGYTF.

This clone was counted between two and nine times. This chain uses TRBV9 with TRBJ2-1, with D perhaps TRBD2 (6 bases). In germline, CDR1 is SGDLS, CDR2 YYNGEE. The CDR3 is made up of 13 amino acids. Trimming left V 3 bases short and J 8 bases short, with 12 bases between. The CDR3 loop is CASSGGGQYEQFF. The CDR3 bases are TGTGCCAGCAGCGGCGGAGGGCAGTATGAGCAGTTCTTC.

The chain employs TRBV5-4 and TRBJ2-1; 9 positions agree with TRBD2. V shed 2 bases and J 7 bases; nucleotides not matched to a gene: 7. This CDR3 contains 15 residues. Germline values: CDR1 SGHNT, CDR2 YYREEE (reference sequence). This CDR3 is CASSFGGREENEQFF. The DNA for the CDR3 is TGTGCCAGCAGCTTTGGCGGGAGGGAAGAAAATGAGCAGTTCTTC.

The count of this clone is one. The junction does not match germline at one end; this may be a read error. DNA of the CDR3: TGTTCCAGCAGCAGACTAGCGGTTAACACCGGGGAGCTGTTTTTT. Translation: CSSSRLAVNTGELFF. The chain couples TRBV7-9 to TRBJ2-2; 9 bases line up with TRBD2. The CDR3 has 15 amino acids. CDR1 is SEHNR, CDR2 FQNEAQ, per germline (reference sequence). Combining the CDR3 with reference TRBV7-9 and TRBJ2-2 gives the whole variable domain DTGVSQNPRHKITKRGQNVTFRCDPISEHNRLYWYRQTLGQGPEFLTYFQNEAQLEKSRLLSDRFSAERPKGSFSTLEIQRTEQGDSAMYLCSSSRLAVNTGELFFGEGSRLTVL.

This clone was picked up a small number of times. The V gene is TRBV6-1, the J gene TRBJ1-2; TRBD1 aligns across 7 bases. J gave up 8 bases and V 2 bases, and 11 bases lay outside the gene matches. Germline loops: CDR1 MNHNS, CDR2 SASEGT. The CDR3 loop spans 15 amino acids. The CDR3 protein is CASSEYRGQGRGYTF. CDR3 nucleotides: TGTGCCAGCAGTGAATATAGGGGGCAGGGACGCGGCTACACCTTC.

The chain uses TRBV27 and TRBJ2-5, with 7 bases identical to TRBD1. The CDR3 consists of 13 residues. V trimming: 2 bases; J trimming: 4 bases; junction bases outside the gene matches: 1. Germline CDR1 reads MNHEY; CDR2 reads SMNVEV (reference sequence). The CDR3 loop reads CASSLRGPETQYF. In nucleotides, the CDR3 is TGTGCCAGCAGTTTAAGGGGGCCAGAGACCCAGTACTTC.

The chain combines TRBV5-8 with TRBJ1-4, with 7 bases aligning to TRBD1. The CDR3 runs 15 residues. J gave up 2 bases and V 6 bases, and 7 bases lay outside the gene matches. The germline V gene has CDR1 SGHTS and CDR2 YDEGEE. The CDR3 DNA sequence: TGTGCCAGCACCACAGGGGCTTGGACTAATGAAAAACTGTTTTTT. It specifies CASTTGAWTNEKLFF.

As for this clone: Other DNA variants within this sample encode the same CDR3. This chain links TRBV7-3 with TRBJ2-3; 9 nucleotides agree with TRBD2. The CDR3 covers 14 residues. The junction had 3 bases not matched to a gene; V was cut back by 5 bases and J by 3 bases. The V gene's germline CDR1 is SGHTA and CDR2 FQGTGA. This CDR3 reads CASSPGLATDTQYF. The CDR3 DNA is TGTGCCAGCAGCCCGGGACTAGCAACAGATACGCAGTATTTT.

This chain connects TRBV5-1 to TRBJ2-7; D not certain. The CDR3 has 14 amino acids. Per the germline V gene, CDR1 is SGHRS and CDR2 is YFSETQ. Trimming took off 0 bases at V and 2 bases at J, with 9 bases between the two ends. As DNA, the CDR3 is TGCGCCAGCAGCTTGGGCGTTGTCCCCTACGAGCAGTACTTC. Amino acid sequence: CASSLGVVPYEQYF.

The chain has TRBV6-5 and TRBJ2-1; D unresolved. This CDR3 spans 14 amino acids. Germline lookup yields CDR1 MNHEY and CDR2 SVGAGI. V was trimmed by 2 bases and J by 4 bases, leaving 9 bases between them. CDR3 sequence: CASSYDPDYNEQFF. The CDR3 bases are TGTGCCAGCAGTTACGATCCAGATTACAATGAGCAGTTCTTC.

This chain links TRBV4-1 with TRBJ2-7; 9 bases line up with TRBD2. Germline V gives CDR1 MGHRA, CDR2 YSYEKL. Trimming took 0 bases from V and 3 from J; bases not matched to a gene: 3. CDR3 size: 15 residues. CDR3 coding DNA: TGCGCCAGCAGCCAAGAGACTAGCGGACACTACGAGCAGTACTTC. Its protein is CASSQETSGHYEQYF.

This chain links TRBV27 with TRBJ1-1; possible D gene TRBD1, 5 bases. With 2 bases removed from V and 2 bases from J, the gap between germline ends came to 15 bases. Germline assignment: CDR1 MNHEY and CDR2 SMNVEV (reference sequence). This CDR3 is built from 16 residues. CDR3 sequence reads: CASSLMSGRPNTEAFF. CDR3 sequence (DNA): TGTGCCAGCAGTTTAATGTCAGGGCGGCCCAACACTGAAGCTTTCTTT.

In regard to this clone: The identical CDR3 is also encoded by other nucleotide sequences in the sample. The chain joins TRBV19 to TRBJ1-5; D uncertain. Germline V gene lookup returns CDR1 LNHDA and CDR2 SQIVND (reference sequence). CDR3 length equals 14 residues. The germline V and J ends were trimmed by 3 bases and 0 bases, with 6 bases remaining between them. For the CDR3, the DNA is TGTGCCAGTAGTATGGCGGATAGCAATCAGCCCCAGCATTTT. Translation gives CASSMADSNQPQHF.

J is TRBJ2-2 and V is TRBV27; D is possibly TRBD1 (5 bases). CDR1 and CDR2 (germline): MNHEY, SMNVEV (reference sequence). Trimming shortened V by 4 bases and J by 6 bases, and 18 bases separated the two germline ends. There are 16 residues in the CDR3. The CDR3 coding sequence is TGTGCCAGCAGTTGGACAACCCCTCAGTACGCCGGGGAGCTGTTTTTT. Protein sequence: CASSWTTPQYAGELFF.

This clone was found a few times. The J gene is TRBJ1-5, the V gene TRBV30; D is uncertain. The CDR3 is 14 amino acids. The germline V gene has CDR1 GTSNPN and CDR2 SVGIG (reference sequence). The V and J ends lost 1 base and 0 bases respectively, with 7 bases between them. This CDR3 reads CAWSGAVSNQPQHF. Written as DNA, the CDR3 is TGTGCCTGGAGTGGGGCCGTTAGCAATCAGCCCCAGCATTTT.

This clone turned up a few times. V is TRBV5-6 and J is TRBJ2-1; TRBD1 might be the D (5 bases). V shed 4 bases and J shed 2 bases, with 13 bases lying between them. The CDR3 consists of 15 residues. From germline, CDR1 is SGHDT and CDR2 YYEEEE. CDR3 amino acids: CASSPYPTAYNEQFF. CDR3 sequence (DNA): TGTGCCAGCAGCCCGTACCCGACAGCCTACAATGAGCAGTTCTTC.

In this sample, this clone turned up a few times. The V gene is TRBV6-5, the J gene TRBJ2-5; the D is unclear. The CDR3 totals 12 residues. Germline V gene lookup returns CDR1 MNHEY and CDR2 SVGAGI. V was cut by 5 bases and J by 4 bases, with 8 bases left in between. For the CDR3, the DNA is TGTGCCAGCAGTGCGAACCCAGAGACCCAGTACTTC. Translation gives CASSANPETQYF.

This clone showed up just a few times. Written as DNA, the CDR3 is TGTGCCTGGAGGGGGAGGGGGAGTCAAGAGACCCAGTACTTC. Protein: CAWRGRGSQETQYF. The chain couples TRBV30 to TRBJ2-5, with a tentative D call TRBD2 (7 bases). The CDR3 spans 14 residues. V lost 3 bases and J 2 bases, leaving 13 bases between the germline ends. Germline CDR1 GTSNPN, CDR2 SVGIG (reference sequence). Full variable domain (rest looked up from reference TRBV30 and TRBJ2-5): SQTIHQWPATLVQPVGSPLSLECTVEGTSNPNLYWYRQAAGRGLQLLFYSVGIGQISSEVPQNLSASRPQDRQFILSSKKLLLSDSGFYLCAWRGRGSQETQYFGPGTRLLVL.

The chain is built from TRBV7-2 and TRBJ2-5, with 16 bases aligning to TRBD2. The CDR3 has 15 residues. V lost 5 bases, J lost 8 bases, and 5 bases stayed unmatched. Germline V gene lookup returns CDR1 SGHTA and CDR2 FQGNSA. CDR3 nucleotides: TGTGCCAGCAGCATTGGGACTAGCGGGAGGGAAACCCAGTACTTC. This codes for CASSIGTSGRETQYF.

This clone was seen only once. The J gene is TRBJ2-5, the V gene TRBV6-1; 8 nucleotides agree with TRBD1. V trimming: 6 bases; J trimming: 4 bases; junction bases outside the gene matches: 10. In germline, CDR1 is MNHNS, CDR2 SASEGT. The CDR3 consists of 15 residues. DNA of the CDR3: TGTGCCAGCAGGGACAGGGTTTTAACACGAGAGACCCAGTACTTC. Its translation: CASRDRVLTRETQYF.

The rearrangement joins TRBV14 to TRBJ1-2; a weak D match, TRBD1 (6 bases). Trimming shortened V by 4 bases and J by 8 bases, and 14 bases separated the two germline ends. From germline, CDR1 is SGHDN and CDR2 FVKESK. The CDR3 runs 13 residues. In nucleotides, the CDR3 is TGTGCCAGCAGCCGCAACAGGGCGGAGGGCTACACCTTC. Residues: CASSRNRAEGYTF.

This sequence joins TRBV19 and TRBJ2-1, with D tentatively TRBD2 (6 bases). Trimming stripped 4 bases from V and 6 bases from J, with 13 bases between. The CDR3 sequence is 14 residues long. Germline CDR1 is LNHDA and CDR2 is SQIVND (reference sequence). This CDR3 reads CASSRGEAANEQFF. The CDR3 nucleotides are TGTGCCAGTAGTAGGGGGGAGGCGGCCAATGAGCAGTTCTTC.

This clone came up a few times. The chain uses TRBV27 and TRBJ1-2; D not resolved. Trimming shortened V by 5 bases and J by 3 bases, and 13 bases separated the two germline ends. This CDR3 is 14 amino acids long. CDR1 is MNHEY, CDR2 SMNVEV, per germline (reference sequence). The CDR3 sequence is CASSLFSRDYGYTF. Written as DNA, the CDR3 is TGTGCCAGCAGTCTATTCTCCCGGGACTATGGCTACACCTTC.